This T cell receptor beta chain came from a study of control samples from healthy donors and cancer patients. From germline, CDR1 is SEHNR and CDR2 FQNEAQ (reference sequence). The trim removed 6 bases at V and 0 bases at J, leaving 9 bases unmatched. This CDR3 is 17 amino acids long. The method was immunoSEQ multiplex PCR; TCRdb's version includes in-frame clones alone and lacks a portion of them. The sample holds 150,000 or so clones, 80% to 95% seen once. This clone was seen just once. Specimen: blood. The gene calls are TRBV7-9 and TRBJ2-7; TRBD1 agrees at 12 bases. The receptor's source is a man aged 18 to 35 in good health. The CDR3 reads CASSSTGQGASSYEQYF. CDR3 bases: TGTGCCAGCAGTTCAACGGGACAGGGGGCTAGCTCCTACGAGCAGTACTTC.